A single count supports the clone carrying this T cell receptor (beta chain). The antigen is not known. Distinct nucleotide sequences in the sample also encode this CDR3. This record belongs to a study of Ad26.COV2.S vaccination and SARS-CoV-2 variants. For the study at large: Dosing was one shot or two shots 56 days apart. Study observations and caveats: Total responses of T cells may have been underestimated by the analyses of TCR breadth and depth. Participants given vaccine showed non-spike TCR breadth similar to that of placebo recipients.

Trimming stripped 3 bases from V and 7 bases from J, with 7 bases between. CDR1 is SEHNR, CDR2 FQNEAQ, per germline (reference sequence). The CDR3 has 12 residues. The treatment here: some 19 received Ad26.COV2.S at low or high dose, single or two shots; about 5 received placebo; per-sample allocation not given. The study sampled participants on day 63 after the first vaccine or placebo injection. Boston provided a donor who was an adult aged 18-55 years. Produced via immunoSEQ multiplex PCR; TCRdb's table is partial and in-frame only. The sample yields 360,000 or so clones, around nine tenths seen once.

The starting material was peripheral blood, obtained in a trial of Ad26.COV2.S vaccine versus placebo. This chain joins TRBV7-9 and TRBJ2-1; D is ambiguous. The sequence was obtained from a person between 18 and 59 years old who received the Ad26.COV2.S COVID-19 vaccine or a placebo. The CDR3, as DNA: TGTGCCAGCAGCTTCATGGGAAATGAGCAGTTCTTC. As protein: CASSFMGNEQFF. Full variable domain (missing parts from reference TRBV7-9 and TRBJ2-1): DTGVSQNPRHKITKRGQNVTFRCDPISEHNRLYWYRQTLGQGPEFLTYFQNEAQLEKSRLLSDRFSAERPKGSFSTLEIQRTEQGDSAMYLCASSFMGNEQFFGPGTRLTVL.